This T cell receptor (beta chain) was identified during a study of identical twins. Donors uniformly comprised healthy Caucasians. Trimming cost V 6 bases and J 7 bases, with 7 bases left between them. The CDR3 extends over 11 amino acids. The table lists this clonotype with many counts. Its antigen is not identified. Study results and caveats: A lower insertion count was a feature of abundant cord blood beta clonotypes, with no such feature in memory repertoires.

TCRdb redid the calling of the 5' RACE reads with MiXCR, one entry per CDR3 protein. Seen here are 400,000 or so distinct CDR3 sequences, 8.5% to 10% observed once, and the top ten hold about 9.1%. This TCR derives from a woman in her forties or fifties in good health. The source material was naive T cells sorted from blood. V gene TRBV12-3 or TRBV12-4 combines with J gene TRBJ2-1; D is unresolved. The CDR3 here is CASSRTNEQFF. In DNA form, the CDR3 reads TGTGCCAGCAGCCGCACTAATGAGCAGTTCTTC.